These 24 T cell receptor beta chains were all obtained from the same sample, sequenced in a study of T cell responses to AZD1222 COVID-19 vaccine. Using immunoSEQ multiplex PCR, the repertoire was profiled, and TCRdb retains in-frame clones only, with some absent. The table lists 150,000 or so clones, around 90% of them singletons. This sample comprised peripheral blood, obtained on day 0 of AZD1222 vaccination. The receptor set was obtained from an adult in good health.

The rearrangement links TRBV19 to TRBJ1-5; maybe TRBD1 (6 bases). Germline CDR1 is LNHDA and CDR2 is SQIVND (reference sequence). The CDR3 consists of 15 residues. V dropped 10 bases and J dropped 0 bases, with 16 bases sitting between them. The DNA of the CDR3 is TGTGCCACGGGGGGACACCTAGTTAGCAATCAGCCCCAGCATTTT. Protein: CATGGHLVSNQPQHF.

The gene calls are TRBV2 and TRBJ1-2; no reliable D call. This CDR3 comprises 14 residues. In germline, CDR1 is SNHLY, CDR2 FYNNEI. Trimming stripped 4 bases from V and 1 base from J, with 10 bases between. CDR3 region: CASSVTTLNYGYTF. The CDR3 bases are TGTGCCAGCAGTGTGACGACTCTTAACTATGGCTACACCTTC.

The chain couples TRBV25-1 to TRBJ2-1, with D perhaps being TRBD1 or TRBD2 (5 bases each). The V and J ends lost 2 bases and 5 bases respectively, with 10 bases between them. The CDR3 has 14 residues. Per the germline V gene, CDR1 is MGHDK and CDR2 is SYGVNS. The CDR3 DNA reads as TGTGCCAGCAGTGAAGACGAGGGGAACAATGAGCAGTTCTTC. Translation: CASSEDEGNNEQFF.

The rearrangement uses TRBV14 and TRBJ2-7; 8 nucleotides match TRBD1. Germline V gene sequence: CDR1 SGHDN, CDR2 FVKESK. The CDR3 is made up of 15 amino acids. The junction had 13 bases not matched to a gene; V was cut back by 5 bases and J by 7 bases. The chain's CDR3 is CASSSLNRGVLEQYF. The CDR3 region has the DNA TGTGCCAGCAGCTCTCTTAACAGGGGGGTCTTGGAGCAGTACTTC.

The CDR3 here is CASSRGTTSSYNEQFF. CDR3 DNA: TGCGCCAGCAGTCGGGGCACTACGAGCTCCTACAATGAGCAGTTCTTC. The chain is built from TRBV5-1 and TRBJ2-1; D is possibly TRBD1 or TRBD2 (5 bases each). The CDR3 is made up of 16 amino acids. Germline CDR1 reads SGHRS; CDR2 reads YFSETQ. The ends were cut back, 5 bases at V and 0 bases at J, with 15 bases in the middle.

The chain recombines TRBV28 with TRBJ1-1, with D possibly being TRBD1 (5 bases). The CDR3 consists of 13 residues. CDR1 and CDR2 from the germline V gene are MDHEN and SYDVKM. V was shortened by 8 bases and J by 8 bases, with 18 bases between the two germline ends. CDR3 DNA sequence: TGTGCCAGCCCCCCGGCGGGGACCAGCGAAGCTTTCTTT. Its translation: CASPPAGTSEAFF.

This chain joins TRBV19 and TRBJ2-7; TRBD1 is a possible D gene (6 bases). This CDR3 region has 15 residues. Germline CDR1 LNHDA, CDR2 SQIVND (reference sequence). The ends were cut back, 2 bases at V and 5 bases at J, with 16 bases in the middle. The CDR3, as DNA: TGTGCCAGTAGTATATGGGAAGGACAGTCCCACGAGCAGTACTTC. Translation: CASSIWEGQSHEQYF.

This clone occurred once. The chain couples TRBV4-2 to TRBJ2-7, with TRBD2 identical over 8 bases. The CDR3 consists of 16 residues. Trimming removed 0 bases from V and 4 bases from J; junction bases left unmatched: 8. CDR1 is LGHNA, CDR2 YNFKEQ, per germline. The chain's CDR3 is CASSQDGSGRRYEQYF. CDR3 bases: TGTGCCAGCAGCCAAGATGGAAGCGGGAGAAGGTACGAGCAGTACTTC.

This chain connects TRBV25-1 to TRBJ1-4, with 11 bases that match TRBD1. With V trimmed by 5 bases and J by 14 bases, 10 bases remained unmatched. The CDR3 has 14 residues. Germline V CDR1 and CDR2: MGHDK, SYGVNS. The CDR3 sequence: CASSLLRTGGELFF. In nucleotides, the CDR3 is TGTGCCAGCAGTCTACTTAGGACAGGGGGCGAGCTGTTTTTT.

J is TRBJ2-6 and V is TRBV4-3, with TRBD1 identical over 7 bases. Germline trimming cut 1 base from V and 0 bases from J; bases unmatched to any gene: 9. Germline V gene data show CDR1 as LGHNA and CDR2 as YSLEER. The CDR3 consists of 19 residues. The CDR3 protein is CASSQVKTGTNSGANVLTF. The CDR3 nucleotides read TGCGCCAGCAGCCAAGTAAAGACAGGGACAAACTCTGGGGCCAACGTCCTGACTTTC.

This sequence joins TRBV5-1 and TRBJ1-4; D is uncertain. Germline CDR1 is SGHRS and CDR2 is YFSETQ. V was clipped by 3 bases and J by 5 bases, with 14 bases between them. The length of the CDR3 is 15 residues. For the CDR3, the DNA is TGCGCCAGCAGCTACCTCGAGCCACCGAATGAAAAACTGTTTTTT. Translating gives CASSYLEPPNEKLFF.

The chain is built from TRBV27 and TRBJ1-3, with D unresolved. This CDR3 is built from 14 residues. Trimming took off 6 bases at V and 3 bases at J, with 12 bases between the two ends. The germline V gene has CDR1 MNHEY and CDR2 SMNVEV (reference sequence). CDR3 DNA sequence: TGTGCCAGCAGCTCCCTCCCCTTTGGAAACACCATATATTTT. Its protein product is CASSSLPFGNTIYF.

The CDR3 protein is CASSPRSMGRGSEKLFF. In nucleotides, the CDR3 is TGCGCCAGCAGCCCCCGTTCAATGGGGCGCGGAAGTGAAAAACTGTTTTTT. The chain uses TRBV5-1 and TRBJ1-4, with D possibly being TRBD1 (5 bases). CDR3 size: 17 residues. Germline loops: CDR1 SGHRS, CDR2 YFSETQ. V was cut by 4 bases and J by 7 bases, with 23 bases left in between.

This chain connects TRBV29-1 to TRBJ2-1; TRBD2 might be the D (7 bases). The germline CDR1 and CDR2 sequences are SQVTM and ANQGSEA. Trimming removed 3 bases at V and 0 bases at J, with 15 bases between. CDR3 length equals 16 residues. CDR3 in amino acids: CSVEGASGLSYNEQFF. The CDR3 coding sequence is TGCAGCGTTGAGGGGGCTAGCGGCCTCTCCTACAATGAGCAGTTCTTC.

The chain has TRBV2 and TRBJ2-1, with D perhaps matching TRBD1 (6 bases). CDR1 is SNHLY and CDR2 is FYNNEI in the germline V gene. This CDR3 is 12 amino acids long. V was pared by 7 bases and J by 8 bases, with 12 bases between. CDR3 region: CASTDPGDEQFF. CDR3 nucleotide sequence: TGTGCCAGCACAGACCCAGGGGATGAGCAGTTCTTC.

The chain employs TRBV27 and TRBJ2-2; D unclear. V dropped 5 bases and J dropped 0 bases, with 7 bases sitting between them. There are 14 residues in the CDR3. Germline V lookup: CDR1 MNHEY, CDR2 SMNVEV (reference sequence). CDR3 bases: TGTGCCAGCAGTCGGACCCCGAACACCGGGGAGCTGTTTTTT. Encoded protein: CASSRTPNTGELFF.

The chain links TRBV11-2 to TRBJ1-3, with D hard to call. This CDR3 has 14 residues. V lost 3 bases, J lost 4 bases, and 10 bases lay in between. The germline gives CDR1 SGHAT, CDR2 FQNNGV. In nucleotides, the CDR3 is TGTGCCAGCAGCTTTGGCAGGCCCGGAAACACCATATATTTT. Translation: CASSFGRPGNTIYF.

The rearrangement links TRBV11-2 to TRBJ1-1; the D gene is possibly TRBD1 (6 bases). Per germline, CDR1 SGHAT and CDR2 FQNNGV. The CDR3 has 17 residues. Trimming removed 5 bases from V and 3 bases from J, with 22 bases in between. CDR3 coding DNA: TGTGCCAGCAGCCCAGGTGGCACCTCAAGGGGGGACACTGAAGCTTTCTTT. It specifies CASSPGGTSRGDTEAFF.

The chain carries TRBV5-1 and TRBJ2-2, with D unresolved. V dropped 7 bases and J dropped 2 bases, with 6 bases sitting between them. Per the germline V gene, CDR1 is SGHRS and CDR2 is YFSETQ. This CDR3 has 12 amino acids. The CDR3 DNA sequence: TGCGCCAGCGAGGAAAACACCGGGGAGCTGTTTTTT. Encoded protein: CASEENTGELFF.

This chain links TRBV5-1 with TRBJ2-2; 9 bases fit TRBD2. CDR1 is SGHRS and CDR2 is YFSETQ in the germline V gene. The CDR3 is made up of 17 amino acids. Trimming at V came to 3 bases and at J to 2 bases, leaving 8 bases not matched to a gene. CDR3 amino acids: CASSWTGTSSNTGELFF. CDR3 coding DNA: TGCGCCAGCAGCTGGACCGGGACTAGCTCTAACACCGGGGAGCTGTTTTTT.

CDR3 in DNA: TGTGCCAGCATCGCTGCAACTAATGAAAAACTGTTTTTT. Translation gives CASIAATNEKLFF. This chain connects TRBV28 to TRBJ1-4; D unresolved. The length of the CDR3 is 13 residues. From germline, CDR1 is MDHEN and CDR2 SYDVKM. Trimming cost V 7 bases and J 0 bases, with 6 bases left between them. The full variable domain, in which reference TRBV28 and TRBJ1-4 provide the parts outside the CDR3, is DVKVTQSSRYLVKRTGEKVFLECVQDMDHENMFWYRQDPGLGLRLIYFSYDVKMKEKGDIPEGYSVSREKKERFSLILESASTNQTSMYLCASIAATNEKLFFGSGTQLSVL.

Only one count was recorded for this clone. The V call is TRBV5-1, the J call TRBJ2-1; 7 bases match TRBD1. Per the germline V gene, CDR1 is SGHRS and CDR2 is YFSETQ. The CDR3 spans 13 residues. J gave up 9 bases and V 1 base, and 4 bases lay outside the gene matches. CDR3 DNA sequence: TGCGCCAGCAGCTTGTTAGGGGGCACTGAGCAGTTCTTC. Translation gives CASSLLGGTEQFF.

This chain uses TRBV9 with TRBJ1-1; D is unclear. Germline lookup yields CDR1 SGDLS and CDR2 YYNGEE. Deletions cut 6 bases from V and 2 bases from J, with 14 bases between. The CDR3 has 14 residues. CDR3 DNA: TGTGCCAGCACGAAAGACATGTCAAACACTGAAGCTTTCTTT. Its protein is CASTKDMSNTEAFF. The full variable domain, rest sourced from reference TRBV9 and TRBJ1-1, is DSGVTQTPKHLITATGQRVTLRCSPRSGDLSVYWYQQSLDQGLQFLIQYYNGEERAKGNILERFSAQQFPDLHSELNLSSLELGDSALYFCASTKDMSNTEAFFGQGTRLTVV.

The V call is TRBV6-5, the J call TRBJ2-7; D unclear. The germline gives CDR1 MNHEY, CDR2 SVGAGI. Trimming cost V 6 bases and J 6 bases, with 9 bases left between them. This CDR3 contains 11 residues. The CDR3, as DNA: TGTGCCAGCAGGTCAGGTCGCGAGCAGTACTTC. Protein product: CASRSGREQYF.